The clone carrying this T cell receptor beta chain appeared a single time. The sample originates from a study of neoadjuvant anti-PD-1 for oral cavity cancer. Generated by immunoSEQ multiplex PCR, the TCRdb table keeps only in-frame clones and is missing some. The table has 6,500 to 8,000 clones, around three quarters seen once; the top ten hold 3% to 4%. The TCR comes from a person aged 35-80 years with oral cavity squamous cell carcinoma. The specimen comprised PBMCs, sampled before nivolumab (anti-PD-1) treatment.

CDR3 DNA: TGTGCCAGCAGCGTGGGGACAGTCTACAATGAGCAGTTCTTC. Translation gives CASSVGTVYNEQFF. V usage is TRBV9 and J usage is TRBJ2-1; 7 bases align to TRBD1. Germline V gene sequence: CDR1 SGDLS, CDR2 YYNGEE. CDR3 length equals 14 residues. Trimming at V came to 2 bases and at J to 3 bases, leaving 2 bases not matched to a gene.